The clone carrying this TCR beta chain was seen only a few times. The sample originates from a study of blood T cell repertoires in COVID-19. Overall study: PBMCs, B-cell-depleted T cells, or T cells were the source of the cDNA or gDNA that made up the material.

Some clones are missing from TCRdb's copy, which holds only in-frame ones; the method was immunoSEQ multiplex PCR. In the table there are about 210,000 clones, around 83% of which are singletons. V was cut by 3 bases and J by 6 bases, with 12 bases left in between. The CDR3 contains 14 residues. CDR1 is SGDLS and CDR2 is YYNGEE in the germline V gene. The chain is built from TRBV9 and TRBJ2-2; D gene uncertain. The material sequenced was peripheral blood. The receptor was derived from a man aged 35 to 55 who had recovered from COVID-19. For the CDR3, the DNA is TGTGCCAGCAGCGCACTCACTCGGGCCGGGGAGCTGTTTTTT. Translation gives CASSALTRAGELFF.